Listed below are T cell receptor beta chains from one sample, sequenced in a study of blood T cell repertoires in COVID-19. Some clones are missing from TCRdb's copy, which holds only in-frame ones; the method was immunoSEQ multiplex PCR. Of 180,000 or so clones in the sample, 80% to 90% were seen once. Input material: peripheral blood. These receptor sequences come from a young man with active or convalescent COVID-19. The CDR3 runs from the conserved cysteine through the conserved F or W. D genes are given only for firm matches. Clone size is shown for a subset of rows, as once, few, many or a class of expanded clone.

>TRBJ2-1|once|TRBD1|TRBV11-3
TGTGCCAGCAGCAGACAGGGGCAAGAATACAATGAGCAGTTCTTC
CASSRQGQEYNEQFF
>TRBJ1-3|few|.|TRBV3-1/TRBV3-2
TGTGCCAGCAGCCCCAGCTCTGGAAACACCATATATTTT
CASSPSSGNTIYF
>TRBJ1-3|.|.|TRBV6-5
TGTGCCAGCGCTATCTCTGGAAACACCATATATTTT
CASAISGNTIYF
>TRBJ2-1|.|.|TRBV10-1
TGCGCCAGCAAGCCGGGGGGCCTTAACAATGAGCAGTTCTTC
CASKPGGLNNEQFF
>TRBJ1-1|.|.|TRBV2
TGTGCCAGCAGTCGACCCTCCTTACAGGGTGAAGCTTTCTTT
CASSRPSLQGEAFF
>TRBJ2-3|.|.|TRBV9
TGTGCCAGCAGCGTAGCTCTTTCTAGGGAGGATACGCAGTATTTT
CASSVALSREDTQYF
>TRBJ1-1|.|TRBD1|TRBV6-2/TRBV6-3
TGTGCCAGCAGTTACTCGACAGGGCTGGACACTGAAGCTTTCTTT
CASSYSTGLDTEAFF
>TRBJ1-1|.|.|TRBV5-4
TGTGCCAGCAGCGCGGACATTTCTGGGGCTGAAGCTTTCTTT
CASSADISGAEAFF
>TRBJ2-3|.|.|TRBV19
TGTGCCAGTAGTCTGAGCGGCACAGATACGCAGTATTTT
CASSLSGTDTQYF
>TRBJ2-5|.|.|TRBV11-2
TGTGCCAGCAGCTCTCCCGGGACACCTCAAGAGACCCAGTACTTC
CASSSPGTPQETQYF
>TRBJ2-5|.|TRBD2|TRBV25-1
TGTGCCAGCAGTGAACAAGGACTAGCGGAAGAGACCCAGTACTTC
CASSEQGLAEETQYF
>TRBJ2-3|.|.|TRBV7-9
TGTGCCAGCAGCGAGGGGGTAGGGATACCTAGCACAGATACGCAGTATTTT
CASSEGVGIPSTDTQYF
>TRBJ1-2|.|TRBD1|TRBV28
TGTGCCAGCAGTTTCGGGGTAAACAGGGGTGGCTACACCTTC
CASSFGVNRGGYTF
>TRBJ2-7|.|TRBD1|TRBV19
TGTGCCAGTAGTATGACAGGGCCCTACGAGCAGTACTTC
CASSMTGPYEQYF
>TRBJ2-3|.|TRBD1|TRBV12-3/TRBV12-4
TGTGCCACCACAGGGGGCACAGATACGCAGTATTTT
CATTGGTDTQYF
>TRBJ2-5|.|TRBD1|TRBV27
TGTGCCAGCAGTTTATCGACAGGGGTTGAAGAGACCCAGTACTTC
CASSLSTGVEETQYF
>TRBJ2-3|.|TRBD2|TRBV5-1
TGCGCCAGCAGCAACCCGGGACTAGCGGGGGCCTTGTCAGATACGCAGTATTTT
CASSNPGLAGALSDTQYF